This TCR beta chain was sequenced in a study of shared clonotypes between healthy human individuals. Looking at the study overall: Participating donors consisted of a couple of women and a few men aged 18 to 49. Study observations and caveats: Rarefaction analysis demonstrated incomplete sorted-subset sequencing notwithstanding large depth.

The CDR3 length is 13 residues. With 1 base removed from V and 5 bases from J, the gap between germline ends came to 8 bases. In germline, CDR1 is SEHNR, CDR2 FQNEAQ (reference sequence). As for this clone: Its antigen is not identified.

Assay used: immunoSEQ multiplex PCR; TCRdb lists only in-frame clones, some missing. The sample contains 2 million to 3 million clones, roughly 93% of which appear only once. The sequenced material came from naive CD4+ T cells from PBMCs. Subset meaning: CD45RA+ positively selected. The sequence was collected from a young man in good health. Some clones in this sample may be carry-over from other donors' samples. The V gene is TRBV7-9, the J gene TRBJ1-1; no reliable D call. The CDR3 sequence is CASSLDYMTEAFF. The CDR3 DNA sequence: TGTGCCAGCAGCTTAGACTATATGACTGAAGCTTTCTTT.